The rows below give T cell receptor beta chains drawn from one sample of a study of blood T cell repertoires in COVID-19. Only in-frame clones appear in the TCRdb table, and some are missing; sequencing was by immunoSEQ multiplex PCR. The sample has fewer than 200,000 clones, approximately 90% seen once. Sequenced input: peripheral blood. The receptors originated from a woman in her fifties or sixties with acute or convalescent COVID-19. The CDR3 runs from the conserved cysteine through the conserved F or W. Fields, in order: clone size, V gene, D gene, J gene, CDR3 protein, CDR3 DNA. D genes are given only for firm matches. Size tells how often a clone was seen (once, few, many) or the class of an expanded clone, and some rows leave it out.

>NA|TRBV5-4|TRBD1|TRBJ1-4
CASSRTGELANEKLFF
TGTGCCAGCAGCCGGACAGGGGAGTTAGCTAATGAAAAACTGTTTTTT
>few|TRBV3-1/TRBV3-2|NA|TRBJ2-5
CASSFGTFEETQYF
TGTGCCAGCAGCTTCGGGACTTTCGAAGAGACCCAGTACTTC
>NA|TRBV5-6|NA|TRBJ2-3
CASSLSGSYTDTQYF
TGTGCCAGCAGCTTGTCAGGGTCCTACACAGATACGCAGTATTTT
>NA|TRBV3-1/TRBV3-2|TRBD1|TRBJ1-2
CASSQATGGYGYTF
TGTGCCAGCAGCCAAGCTACAGGGGGTTATGGCTACACCTTC
>NA|TRBV18|TRBD1|TRBJ1-1
CASSPPGDRGTFF
TGTGCCAGCTCACCACCCGGTGACAGGGGAACTTTCTTT
>NA|TRBV5-8|NA|TRBJ1-2
CASNRGESGYGYTF
TGTGCCAGCAACCGGGGGGAAAGCGGCTATGGCTACACCTTC
>NA|TRBV5-6|NA|TRBJ1-5
CASSLIQGDSNQPQHF
TGTGCCAGCAGCTTGATACAGGGAGATAGCAATCAGCCCCAGCATTTT
>NA|TRBV5-8|TRBD2|TRBJ2-3
CASSERGGDTQYF
TGTGCCAGCAGCGAGCGGGGGGGCGATACGCAGTATTTT
>NA|TRBV19|NA|TRBJ1-1
CASSRGSGTEAFF
TGTGCCAGTAGTAGGGGAAGCGGCACTGAAGCTTTCTTT
>NA|TRBV23-1|NA|TRBJ2-7
CASSLDRYEQYF
TGCGCCAGCAGTCTCGACAGATACGAGCAGTACTTC
>NA|TRBV10-2|NA|TRBJ1-5
CASSDPAGDQPQHF
TGCGCCAGCAGTGACCCGGCAGGGGATCAGCCCCAGCATTTT
>NA|TRBV4-3|NA|TRBJ2-1
CASSQETGTYNEQFF
TGCGCCAGCAGCCAAGAAACAGGGACCTACAATGAGCAGTTCTTC
>NA|TRBV5-1|NA|TRBJ1-2
CASSLLRGSGYGYTF
TGCGCCAGCAGCTTACTCAGGGGCTCAGGGTATGGCTACACCTTC
>NA|TRBV18|TRBD1|TRBJ1-1
CASSPDRGGTEAFF
TGTGCCAGCTCTCCCGACAGGGGCGGCACTGAAGCTTTCTTT
>NA|TRBV7-9|NA|TRBJ1-2
CASSLAGQGPSYTF
TGTGCCAGCAGCTTAGCTGGGCAGGGCCCGAGCTACACCTTC
>NA|TRBV24-1|TRBD2|TRBJ2-1
CATSDQTSGRVEEQFF
TGTGCCACCAGTGATCAGACTAGCGGGAGGGTTGAGGAGCAGTTCTTC
>NA|TRBV7-3|TRBD1|TRBJ2-3
CASSSMTGERRDTQYF
TGTGCCAGCAGCTCAATGACAGGGGAGCGGAGAGATACGCAGTATTTT
>once|TRBV18|NA|TRBJ1-5
CASSSKADQPQHF
TGTGCCAGCTCGTCAAAGGCGGATCAGCCCCAGCATTTT
>NA|TRBV2|NA|TRBJ1-5
CASSRANQPQHF
TGTGCCAGCAGTAGAGCCAATCAGCCCCAGCATTTT
>NA|TRBV11-1|TRBD1|TRBJ1-6
CASSLGQGTYSPLHF
TGTGCCAGCAGCTTGGGACAGGGGACTTATTCACCCCTCCACTTT
>NA|TRBV24-1|NA|TRBJ1-5
CATSGGGGQPQHF
TGTGCCACCAGTGGGGGAGGGGGTCAGCCCCAGCATTTT
>NA|TRBV18|TRBD1|TRBJ1-1
CASLRTGDTEAFF
TGTGCCAGCTTACGGACAGGGGACACTGAAGCTTTCTTT
>NA|TRBV24-1|NA|TRBJ1-2
CATSDWPLKEGYTF
TGTGCCACCAGTGACTGGCCCTTAAAGGAGGGCTACACCTTC
>NA|TRBV15|NA|TRBJ2-7
CATSRDPRSEQYF
TGTGCCACCAGCAGAGATCCGAGAAGTGAGCAGTACTTC
>NA|TRBV11-2|NA|TRBJ2-7
CASSLGQHSYEQYF
TGTGCCAGCAGCTTAGGACAGCACTCCTACGAGCAGTACTTC
>NA|TRBV7-8|NA|TRBJ2-7
CASSPEPGDEQYF
TGTGCCAGCAGCCCGGAACCAGGGGACGAGCAGTACTTC
>NA|TRBV3-1/TRBV3-2|TRBD2|TRBJ2-4
CASSQDRTSGRTGAKNIQYF
TGTGCCAGCAGCCAAGATAGAACTAGCGGGAGGACCGGGGCCAAAAACATTCAGTACTTC
>NA|TRBV4-1|NA|TRBJ2-3
CASSQLPERSTDTQYF
TGCGCCAGCAGCCAACTCCCTGAGCGGAGCACAGATACGCAGTATTTT
>NA|TRBV10-3|TRBD2|TRBJ2-5
CAISGTSGGLQETQYF
TGTGCCATCAGTGGAACTAGCGGGGGACTACAAGAGACCCAGTACTTC
>NA|TRBV6-6|NA|TRBJ1-1
CASSYEQGRTEAFF
TGTGCCAGCAGTTACGAGCAGGGGAGAACTGAAGCTTTCTTT
>NA|TRBV5-8|NA|TRBJ1-4
CASSLAGLSLGEKLFF
TGTGCCAGCAGCTTGGCGGGACTCTCCTTGGGTGAAAAACTGTTTTTT
>NA|TRBV18|NA|TRBJ1-6
CASSPYESDSPLHF
TGTGCCAGCTCACCATACGAAAGCGATTCACCCCTCCACTTT
>NA|TRBV5-4|TRBD2|TRBJ2-7
CASSLEVTSGRREQYF
TGTGCCAGCAGCTTGGAGGTGACTAGCGGGAGGCGCGAGCAGTACTTC
>NA|TRBV5-1|NA|TRBJ1-1
CASSAATGYTEAFF
TGCGCCAGCAGCGCGGCTACAGGTTACACTGAAGCTTTCTTT
>NA|TRBV4-1|TRBD1|TRBJ1-4
CASSQELPRDRDNEKLFF
TGCGCCAGCAGCCAAGAATTACCCCGGGACAGGGATAATGAAAAACTGTTTTTT
>NA|TRBV6-5|TRBD1|TRBJ1-6
CASKGTVNSPLHF
TGTGCCAGCAAGGGGACAGTTAATTCACCCCTCCACTTT
>NA|TRBV14|TRBD2|TRBJ2-1
CASSPGTSVYNEQFF
TGTGCCAGCAGCCCCGGGACTAGCGTATACAATGAGCAGTTCTTC
>NA|TRBV12-3/TRBV12-4|NA|TRBJ2-3
CASSLFIADTQYF
TGTGCCAGCAGTTTATTCATAGCAGATACGCAGTATTTT
>few|TRBV7-2|TRBD2|TRBJ2-3
CASSWKAGGTDTQYF
TGTGCCAGCAGCTGGAAGGCGGGAGGGACAGATACGCAGTATTTT
>NA|TRBV19|NA|TRBJ2-1
CASQGQTYNEQFF
TGTGCCAGTCAAGGACAGACCTACAATGAGCAGTTCTTC
>NA|TRBV4-3|NA|TRBJ2-1
CASSAEVASSYNEQFF
TGCGCCAGCAGCGCCGAGGTAGCCAGCTCCTACAATGAGCAGTTCTTC
>NA|TRBV19|NA|TRBJ2-7
CASSKGEGERIPYEQYF
TGTGCCAGTAGTAAAGGGGAGGGGGAAAGGATCCCCTACGAGCAGTACTTC
>NA|TRBV6-4|TRBD1|TRBJ2-7
CASSGKTGVDEQYF
TGTGCCAGCAGTGGTAAGACAGGGGTCGACGAGCAGTACTTC
>NA|TRBV6-5|NA|TRBJ1-5
CASSQYQGQPQHF
TGTGCCAGCAGCCAATATCAGGGTCAGCCCCAGCATTTT
>NA|TRBV6-5|NA|TRBJ1-2
CASSTGRGYTF
TGTGCCAGCAGTACAGGGCGAGGCTACACCTTC
>NA|TRBV27|NA|TRBJ1-2
CASSLASGTPLGGYTF
TGTGCCAGCAGTTTAGCTTCCGGGACACCCTTAGGAGGCTACACCTTC